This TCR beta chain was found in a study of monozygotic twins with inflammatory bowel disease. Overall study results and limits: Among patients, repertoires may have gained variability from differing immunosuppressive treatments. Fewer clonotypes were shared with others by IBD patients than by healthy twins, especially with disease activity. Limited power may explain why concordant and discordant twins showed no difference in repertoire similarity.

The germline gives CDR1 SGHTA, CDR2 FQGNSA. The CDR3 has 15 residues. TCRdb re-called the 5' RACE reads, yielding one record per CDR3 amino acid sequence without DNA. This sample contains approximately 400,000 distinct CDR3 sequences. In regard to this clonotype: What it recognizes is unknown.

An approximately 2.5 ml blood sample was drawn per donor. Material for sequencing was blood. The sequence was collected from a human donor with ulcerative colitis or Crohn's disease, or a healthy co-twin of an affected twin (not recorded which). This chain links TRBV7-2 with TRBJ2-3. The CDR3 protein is CASSFGRTSTDTQYF. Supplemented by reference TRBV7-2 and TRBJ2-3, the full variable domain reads GAGVSQSPSNKVTEKGKDVELRCDPISGHTALYWYRQSLGQGLEFLIYFQGNSAPDKSGLPSDRFSAERTGGSVSTLTIQRTQQEDSAVYLCASSFGRTSTDTQYFGPGTRLTVL.